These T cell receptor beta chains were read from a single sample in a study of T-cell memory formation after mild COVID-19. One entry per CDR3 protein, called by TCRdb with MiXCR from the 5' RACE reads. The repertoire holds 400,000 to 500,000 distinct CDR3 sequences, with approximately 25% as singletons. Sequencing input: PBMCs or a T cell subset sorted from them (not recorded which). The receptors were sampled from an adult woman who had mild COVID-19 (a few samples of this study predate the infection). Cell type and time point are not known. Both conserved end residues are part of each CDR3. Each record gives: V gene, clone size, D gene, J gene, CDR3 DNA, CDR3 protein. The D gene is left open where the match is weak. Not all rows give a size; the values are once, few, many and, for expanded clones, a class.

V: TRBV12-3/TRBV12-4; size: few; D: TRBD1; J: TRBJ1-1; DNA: TGTGCCAGCAGTCGGACAGGAGGTGACACTGAAGCTTTCTTT; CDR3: CASSRTGGDTEAFF
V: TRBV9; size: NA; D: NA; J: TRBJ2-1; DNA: TGTGCCAGCGAGGCGAGGGGAGAGTCCGGCAATGAGCAGTTCTTC; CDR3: CASEARGESGNEQFF
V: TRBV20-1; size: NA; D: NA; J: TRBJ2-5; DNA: TGCAGTGTTCCAGGGAGGACGATCATCACTAAAGAGACCCAGTACTTC; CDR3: CSVPGRTIITKETQYF
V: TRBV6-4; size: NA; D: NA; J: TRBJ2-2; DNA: TGTGCCAGCAGTGCCCAGGGAGGTAACGGGGAGCTGTTTTTT; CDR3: CASSAQGGNGELFF
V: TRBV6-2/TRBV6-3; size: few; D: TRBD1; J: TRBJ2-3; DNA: TGTGCCAGCAAGACAGGGGGTACGCAGTATTTT; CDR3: CASKTGGTQYF
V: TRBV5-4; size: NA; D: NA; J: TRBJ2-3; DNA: TGTGCCAGCAGCTTGCGTCAGGGGCTGGGGGGGATAAGCACAGATACGCAGTATTTT; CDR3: CASSLRQGLGGISTDTQYF
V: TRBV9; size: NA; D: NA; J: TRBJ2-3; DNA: TGTGCCAGCAGCGTAGAGGGGGCAGATACGCAGTATTTT; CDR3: CASSVEGADTQYF
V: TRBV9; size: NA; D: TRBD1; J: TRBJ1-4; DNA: TGTGCCAGCAGCGTAGGGGACAGGGTGGATGAAAAACTGTTTTTT; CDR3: CASSVGDRVDEKLFF
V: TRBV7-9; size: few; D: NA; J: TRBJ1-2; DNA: TGTGCCAGCAGCCATGAGGCTCCAGCCCACTATGGCTACACCTTC; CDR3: CASSHEAPAHYGYTF
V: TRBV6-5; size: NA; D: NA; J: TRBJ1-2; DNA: TGTGCCAGCAGTCGTGACAGTATTTATGGCTACACCTTC; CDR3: CASSRDSIYGYTF
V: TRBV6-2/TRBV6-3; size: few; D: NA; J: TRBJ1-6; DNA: TGTGCCAGCACTCGGACCGCGGCGGGGAATTCACCCCTCCACTTT; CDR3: CASTRTAAGNSPLHF
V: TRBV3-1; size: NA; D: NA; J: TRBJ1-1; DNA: TGTGCCAGCAGCCAACAGGGCGGGTGGAACACTGAAGCTTTCTTT; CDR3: CASSQQGGWNTEAFF
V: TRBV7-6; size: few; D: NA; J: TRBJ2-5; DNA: TGTGCCAGCAGCTTAGAATCGGGAGAGACCCAGTACTTC; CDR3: CASSLESGETQYF
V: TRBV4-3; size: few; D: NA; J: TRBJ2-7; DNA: TGCGCCAGCAGCCACCATCTCCGGGACGATGCCTACGAGCAGTACTTC; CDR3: CASSHHLRDDAYEQYF
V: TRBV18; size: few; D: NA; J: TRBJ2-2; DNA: TGTGCCAGCTCACCACGGGAGGAATCGAACACCGGGGAGCTGTTTTTT; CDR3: CASSPREESNTGELFF
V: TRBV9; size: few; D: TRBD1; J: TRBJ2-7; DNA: TGTGCCAGCAGCTCGGGACAGGGGAGGACCTACGAGCAGTACTTC; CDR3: CASSSGQGRTYEQYF
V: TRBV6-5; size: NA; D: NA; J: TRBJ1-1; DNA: TGTGCCAGTTTCCAGCGACTGAACACTGAAGCTTTCTTT; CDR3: CASFQRLNTEAFF
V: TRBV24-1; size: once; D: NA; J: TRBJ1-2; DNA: TGTGCCACCAGTGATTTGTCGGTTGGTGGCTACACCTTC; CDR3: CATSDLSVGGYTF
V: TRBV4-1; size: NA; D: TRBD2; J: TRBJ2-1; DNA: TGCGCCAGCAGCCAAGAGCGCGGGGGGGCCCTCAATGAGCAGTTCTTC; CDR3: CASSQERGGALNEQFF
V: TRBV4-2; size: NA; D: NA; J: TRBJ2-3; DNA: TGTGCCAGCAGCCAAGGATTCTCCGGTTATGAAGATACGCAGTATTTT; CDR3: CASSQGFSGYEDTQYF
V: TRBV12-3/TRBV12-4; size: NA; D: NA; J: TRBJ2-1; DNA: TGTGCCAGCAGTTTATTTGGCGAGCAGTTCTTC; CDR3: CASSLFGEQFF
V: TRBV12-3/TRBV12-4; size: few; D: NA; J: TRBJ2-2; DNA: TGTGCCAGCACCCCCAGTGCCACCGGGGAGCTGTTTTTT; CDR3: CASTPSATGELFF
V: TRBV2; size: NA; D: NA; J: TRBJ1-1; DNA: TGTGCCAGCAGTGAAATCTCCCCCCCCTGGACAGTGAACACTGAAGCTTTCTTT; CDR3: CASSEISPPWTVNTEAFF
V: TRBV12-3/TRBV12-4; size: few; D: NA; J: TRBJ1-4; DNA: TGTGCCAGCAGTTTGCTGACGTACCGGGGGGATGAAAAACTGTTTTTT; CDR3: CASSLLTYRGDEKLFF
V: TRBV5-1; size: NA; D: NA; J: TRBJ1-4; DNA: TGCGCCAGCAGCTTGTCCGCGGATTCAGGGGACAAACTGTTTTTT; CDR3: CASSLSADSGDKLFF
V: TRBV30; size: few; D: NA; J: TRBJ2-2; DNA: TGTGCCTGGAGTGTAAGGATAGGTTATGGAGTTCGGTCGGGGGAGCTGTTTTTT; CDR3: CAWSVRIGYGVRSGELFF
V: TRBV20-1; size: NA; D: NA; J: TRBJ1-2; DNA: TGCAGTGCTCCCAGGACGGCGAACTATGGCTACACCTTC; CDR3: CSAPRTANYGYTF
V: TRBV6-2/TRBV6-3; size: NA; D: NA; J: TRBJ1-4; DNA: TGTGCCAGCAGTTACTCGACGTTTGTCCAGCTCTTCAATGAAAAACTGTTTTTT; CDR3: CASSYSTFVQLFNEKLFF
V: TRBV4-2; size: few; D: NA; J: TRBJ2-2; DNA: TGTGCCAGCAGCCAAGATCGGTACACCGGGGAGCTGTTTTTT; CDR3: CASSQDRYTGELFF
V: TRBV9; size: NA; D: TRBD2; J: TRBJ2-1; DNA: TGTGCCAGCAGCGGGAGTAGCGGGAGCGGTGAGCAGTTCTTC; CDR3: CASSGSSGSGEQFF
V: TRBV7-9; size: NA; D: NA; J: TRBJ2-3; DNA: TGTGCCAGCAGCTTGCTAGCGTCCTCTAGCACAGATACGCAGTATTTT; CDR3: CASSLLASSSTDTQYF
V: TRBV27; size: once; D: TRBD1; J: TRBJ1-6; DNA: TGTGCCAGCAGCCGGACAGGGGGCTATTCACCCCTCCACTTT; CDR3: CASSRTGGYSPLHF
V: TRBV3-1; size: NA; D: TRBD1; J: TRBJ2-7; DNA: TGTGCCAGCAGCCATGGACAGGGTAGGAACGAGCAGTACTTC; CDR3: CASSHGQGRNEQYF
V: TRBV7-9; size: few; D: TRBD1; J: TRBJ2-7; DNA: TGTGCCAGCAGCCTTGACAGGGCCCACTCCTACGAGCAGTACTTC; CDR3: CASSLDRAHSYEQYF
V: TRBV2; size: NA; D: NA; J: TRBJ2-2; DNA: TGTGCCAGCAGACAGGGCGGACGGACCGGGGAGCTGTTTTTT; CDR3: CASRQGGRTGELFF
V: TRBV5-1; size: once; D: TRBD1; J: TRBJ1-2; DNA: TGCGCCAGCACCCATCAGGGGGATCACTATGGCTACACCTTC; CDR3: CASTHQGDHYGYTF
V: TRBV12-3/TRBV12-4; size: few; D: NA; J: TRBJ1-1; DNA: TGTGCCAGCAGTTTTAGAGGGGTTACTGAAGCTTTCTTT; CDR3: CASSFRGVTEAFF
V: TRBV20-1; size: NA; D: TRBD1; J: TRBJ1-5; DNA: TGCAGTGCTGCCGGGACAGGGGGCTTTAACAATCAGCCCCAGCATTTT; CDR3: CSAAGTGGFNNQPQHF
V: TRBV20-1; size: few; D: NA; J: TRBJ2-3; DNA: TGCAGTGCGGCCCGCTCGGCAGGTAGTAGAGATACGCAGTATTTT; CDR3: CSAARSAGSRDTQYF
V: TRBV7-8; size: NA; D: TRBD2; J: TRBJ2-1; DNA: TGTGCCAGCAGCTCCGGACTAGCGGGGGCCCATACGCAGTTCTTC; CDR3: CASSSGLAGAHTQFF
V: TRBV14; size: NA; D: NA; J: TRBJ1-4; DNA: NA; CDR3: CASSQAGRGNEKLFFF
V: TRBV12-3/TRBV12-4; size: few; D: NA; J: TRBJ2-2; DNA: TGTGCCATACCTAACGGGCCCGGGGAGCTGTTTTTT; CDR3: CAIPNGPGELFF
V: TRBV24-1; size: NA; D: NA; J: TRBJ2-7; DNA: TGTGCCACCAGTGATGGGACGGAATACGAGCAGTACTTC; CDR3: CATSDGTEYEQYF
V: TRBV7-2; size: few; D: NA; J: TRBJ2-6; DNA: TGTGCCAGCAGCTTAGAGAGTTCTGGGGCCAACGTCCTGACTTTC; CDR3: CASSLESSGANVLTF
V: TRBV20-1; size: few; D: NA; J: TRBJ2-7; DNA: TGCAGTGCTAGAGTGTGGGAGGACTCCTACGAGCAGTACTTC; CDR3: CSARVWEDSYEQYF
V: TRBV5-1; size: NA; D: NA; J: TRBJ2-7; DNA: TGCGCCAGCAGCTTGGCGGGACTGGCCCCCTACGAGCAGTACTTC; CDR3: CASSLAGLAPYEQYF
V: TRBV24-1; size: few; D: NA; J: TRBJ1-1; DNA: TGTGCCACCAGTGATTTGCGAGGATCTGAAGCTTTCTTT; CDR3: CATSDLRGSEAFF
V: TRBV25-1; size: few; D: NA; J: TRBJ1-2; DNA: TGTGCCAGCAGCGGATCCGAGGGCGGGATTGCAAATGGCTACACCTTC; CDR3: CASSGSEGGIANGYTF
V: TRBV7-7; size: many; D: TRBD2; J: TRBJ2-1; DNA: TGTGCTAGCAGCTCTTTACTAGCGGGAGGGTACAATGAGCAGTTCTTC; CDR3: CASSSLLAGGYNEQFF
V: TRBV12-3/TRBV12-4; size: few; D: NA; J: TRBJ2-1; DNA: TGTGCCAGCAGTTTAGTTGGCACCTCTCGGAATGAGCAGTTCTTC; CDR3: CASSLVGTSRNEQFF
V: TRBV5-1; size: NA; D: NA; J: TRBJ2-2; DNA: TGCGCCAGCAGCGTGGACAGACCGAACACCGGGGAGCTGTTTTTT; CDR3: CASSVDRPNTGELFF
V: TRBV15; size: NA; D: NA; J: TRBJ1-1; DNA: TGTGCCACCAGCCGACTTTTGGGGCGGGACACTGAAGCTTTCTTT; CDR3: CATSRLLGRDTEAFF